This T cell receptor beta chain was identified in a study of CD8 T cells in Susac syndrome. Across the study: Clinically active disease was present in more than five of the sequenced Susac syndrome patients. Eight of these patients were in remission. When their blood was taken, the Susac syndrome patients had either not yet had any therapy, were taking corticosteroids, or were taking intravenous immunoglobulin alone.

The germline gives CDR1 MNHEY, CDR2 SVGEGT. The CDR3 totals 17 residues. The ends lost 5 bases at V and 1 base at J; junction bases unmatched: 11. This clonotype appeared once. Random hexamers were used to reverse transcribe 0.5 to 1 ug of RNA. MiXCR, run by TCRdb on the immunoSEQ multiplex PCR reads, gives a single entry per CDR3 protein. The sample includes about 180,000 distinct CDR3 sequences, 90% to 95% seen only once; the top ten take over 0.095%. This rearrangement joins TRBV6-2 or TRBV6-3 to TRBJ2-4, with TRBD2 matching over 7 bases. The sequence derives from a human donor with Susac syndrome. Sequenced input: CD4+ T cells from PBMCs. CDR3 in amino acids: CASSPASGGRAKNIQYF. CDR3 DNA sequence: TGTGCCAGCAGTCCCGCCTCGGGGGGACGGGCCAAAAACATTCAGTACTTC.